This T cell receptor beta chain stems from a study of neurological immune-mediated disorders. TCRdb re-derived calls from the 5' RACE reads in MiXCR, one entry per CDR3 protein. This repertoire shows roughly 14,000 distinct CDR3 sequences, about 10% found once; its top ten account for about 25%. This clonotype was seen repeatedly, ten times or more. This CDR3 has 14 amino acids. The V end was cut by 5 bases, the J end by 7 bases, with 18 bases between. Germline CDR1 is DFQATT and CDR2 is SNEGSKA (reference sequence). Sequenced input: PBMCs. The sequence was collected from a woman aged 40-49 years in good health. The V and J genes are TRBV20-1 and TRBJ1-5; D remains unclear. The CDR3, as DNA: TGCAGTGCTCCAGACCTTTCGGGGAGACAGCCCCAGCATTTT. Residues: CSAPDLSGRQPQHF.